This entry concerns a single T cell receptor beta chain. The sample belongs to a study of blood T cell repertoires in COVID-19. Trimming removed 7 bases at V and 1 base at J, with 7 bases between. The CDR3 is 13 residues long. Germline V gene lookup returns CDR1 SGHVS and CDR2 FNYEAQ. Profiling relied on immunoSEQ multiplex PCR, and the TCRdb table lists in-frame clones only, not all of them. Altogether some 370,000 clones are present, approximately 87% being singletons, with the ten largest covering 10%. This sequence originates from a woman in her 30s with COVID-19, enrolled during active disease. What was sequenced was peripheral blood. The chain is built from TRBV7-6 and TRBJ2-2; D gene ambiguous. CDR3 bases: TGTGCCAGCAACCCCAGGAACACCGGGGAGCTGTTTTTT. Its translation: CASNPRNTGELFF. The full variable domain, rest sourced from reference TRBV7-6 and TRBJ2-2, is GAGVSQSPRYKVTKRGQDVALRCDPISGHVSLYWYRQALGQGPEFLTYFNYEAQQDKSGLPNDRFSAERPEGSISTLTIQRTEQRDSAMYRCASNPRNTGELFFGEGSRLTVL.